This TCR beta chain was found in a study of blood T cell repertoires in COVID-19. For the study at large: Sites in the United States, Italy and Spain provided acute and convalescent COVID-19 samples.

This CDR3 has 11 amino acids. Germline CDR1 SNHLY, CDR2 FYNNEI. V gave up 2 bases and J gave up 5 bases, with 3 bases separating them. Profiling relied on immunoSEQ multiplex PCR, and the TCRdb table lists in-frame clones only, not all of them. This repertoire shows some 74,000 clones, approximately 85% found once; its top ten account for over 25%. Sequencing was performed on peripheral blood. This chain uses TRBV2 with TRBJ2-5, with D uncertain. The sequence derives from a man aged 45-65 years with acute or convalescent COVID-19. The CDR3 protein is CASSEQETQYF. CDR3 nucleotide sequence: TGTGCCAGCAGTGAACAGGAGACCCAGTACTTC.